This TCR beta chain appears in the sequencing data of a study of blood T cell repertoires in COVID-19. Study details: Both acute and convalescent COVID-19 samples were obtained from the United States, Italy and Spain.

Profiled with immunoSEQ multiplex PCR; TCRdb holds only in-frame clones, not every one. The table shows 200,000 or so clones, with 86% occurring only once. The CDR3 contains 13 residues. V lost 6 bases and J 1 base, leaving 9 bases between the germline ends. The germline V gene has CDR1 SNHLY and CDR2 FYNNEI. This chain links TRBV2 with TRBJ1-1; D is unresolved. Source material: peripheral blood. The receptor was isolated from a woman in her 70s with acute or convalescent COVID-19. The CDR3 region is CASRRPENTEAFF. The CDR3 DNA sequence: TGTGCCAGCAGGAGGCCAGAGAACACTGAAGCTTTCTTT.